This T cell receptor beta chain was obtained from a study of T cell responses to AZD1222 COVID-19 vaccine. General study findings and limits: Clonal diversity may have been underestimated, and the donors were mostly white British, with more females than males.

This table comes from immunoSEQ multiplex PCR, and its TCRdb copy is limited to in-frame clones, with some not included. Of roughly 130,000 clones detected, 92% appear once; the ten largest clones hold just over 3%. V was shortened by 1 base and J by 4 bases, with 7 bases between the two germline ends. This CDR3 has 13 residues. CDR1 and CDR2 from the germline V gene are SGHNT and YENEEA. As concerns this clone: Its specificity is unknown.

Sequenced material: peripheral blood, taken on day 0 of AZD1222 vaccination. This receptor was obtained from an adult in good health. V and J are TRBV11-3 and TRBJ2-5; possible D gene TRBD1, 6 bases. For the CDR3, the DNA is TGTGCCAGCAGCTTAGCAGGGGCAGAGACCCAGTACTTC. It is translated as CASSLAGAETQYF.